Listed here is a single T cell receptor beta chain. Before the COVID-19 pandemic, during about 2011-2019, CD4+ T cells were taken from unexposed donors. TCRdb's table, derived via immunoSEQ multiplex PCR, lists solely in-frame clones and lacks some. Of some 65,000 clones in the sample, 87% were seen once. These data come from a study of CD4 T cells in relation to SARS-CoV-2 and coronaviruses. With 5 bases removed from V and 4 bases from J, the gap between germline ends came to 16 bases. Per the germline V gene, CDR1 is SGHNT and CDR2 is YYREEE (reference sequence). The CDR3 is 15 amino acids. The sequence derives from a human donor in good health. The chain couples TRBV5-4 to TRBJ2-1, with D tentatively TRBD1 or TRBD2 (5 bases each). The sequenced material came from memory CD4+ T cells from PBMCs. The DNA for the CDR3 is TGTGCCAGCAGATCCGGGACGGAGGAATACAATGAGCAGTTCTTC. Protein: CASRSGTEEYNEQFF.